Listed here are 32 T cell receptor beta chains from one sample, sequenced in a study of low-dose radiotherapy and immunotherapy resistance in tumors. First-strand cDNA used TRAV- and TRBV-specific primers, covering alpha and beta chains. A roughly 19-cycle PCR with a constant-region primer and V-primer adapter amplified TCRs. TCRdb re-derived calls from the reads in MiXCR, one entry per CDR3 protein. This sample has approximately 13,000 distinct CDR3 sequences, with less than 65% found just once. These receptors were obtained from a human donor with advanced metastatic prostate, ovarian, gallbladder or colorectal cancer (not recorded which). This table probably holds off-target reads from a library built for another chain.

This clonotype was seen a handful of times. The chain links TRBV12-3 or TRBV12-4 to TRBJ1-3; TRBD1 matches at 7 bases. J was trimmed by 2 bases and V by 6 bases; bases with no gene match: 1. The CDR3 contains 13 residues. CDR3: CASRQGAGNTIYF. The CDR3 coding sequence is TGTGCCAGCAGGCAGGGGGCTGGAAACACCATATATTTT.

The chain is built from TRBV5-1 and TRBJ2-1; the match to TRBD1 covers 9 bases. V lost 4 bases and J lost 1; bases outside the gene matches: 6. Germline CDR1 is SGHRS and CDR2 is YFSETQ. The CDR3 extends over 16 amino acids. CDR3 region: CASSVTGTGSYNEQFF. CDR3 sequence (DNA): TGCGCCAGCAGCGTCACCGGGACAGGGTCCTACAATGAGCAGTTCTTC.

The rearrangement joins TRBV20-1 to TRBJ2-5, with 7 bases identical to TRBD2. This CDR3 spans 15 amino acids. Germline V CDR1 and CDR2: DFQATT, SNEGSKA (reference sequence). V dropped 1 base and J dropped 4; count of bases not matched to a gene: 9. CDR3 in amino acids: CSARGGGRGGETQYF. The CDR3 DNA is TGCAGTGCTAGAGGTGGCGGGAGAGGCGGAGAGACCCAGTACTTC.

V is TRBV29-1 and J is TRBJ1-2; 10 bases align to TRBD1. The CDR3 has 16 residues. J was trimmed by 7 bases and V by 0 bases; bases with no gene match: 11. In germline, CDR1 is SQVTM, CDR2 ANQGSEA. The CDR3 spells CSVEDPGQGRWSGYTF. The CDR3, as DNA: TGCAGCGTTGAAGACCCGGGACAGGGGCGGTGGAGTGGCTACACCTTC.

This chain uses TRBV12-5 with TRBJ2-7; the D gene could be TRBD1 or TRBD2 (5 bases each). The CDR3 sequence is 12 residues long. V was clipped by 2 bases and J by 5 bases, with 7 bases between them. CDR1 is LGHNT, CDR2 FRNRAP, per germline. Here the CDR3 reads CASGLWDHEQYF. CDR3 bases: TGTGCTAGTGGTTTGTGGGACCACGAGCAGTACTTC.

This clonotype has just a few counts. V gene TRBV28 combines with J gene TRBJ2-7, with D possibly TRBD2 on 6 matching bases. Germline values: CDR1 MDHEN, CDR2 SYDVKM. Trimming removed 5 bases at V and 5 bases at J, with 16 bases between. The CDR3 is made up of 14 amino acids. CDR3 sequence reads: CASSRVGEVNEQYF. For the CDR3, the DNA is TGTGCCAGCAGTCGCGTGGGGGAGGTCAACGAGCAGTACTTC.

This clonotype has a handful of counts. The chain links TRBV28 to TRBJ2-5, with 7 bases matching TRBD2. The length of the CDR3 is 13 residues. V shed 6 bases, J shed 7 bases, and the junction held 8 bases outside the gene matches. CDR1 and CDR2 (germline): MDHEN, SYDVKM. Here the CDR3 reads CASSEPGLMTQYF. CDR3 nucleotides: TGTGCCAGCAGCGAACCGGGACTAATGACCCAGTACTTC. Supplemented by reference TRBV28 and TRBJ2-5, the full variable domain reads DVKVTQSSRYLVKRTGEKVFLECVQDMDHENMFWYRQDPGLGLRLIYFSYDVKMKEKGDIPEGYSVSREKKERFSLILESASTNQTSMYLCASSEPGLMTQYFGPGTRLLVL.

The chain uses TRBV4-2 and TRBJ2-5; TRBD1 matches at 7 bases. Trimming removed 4 bases from V and 0 bases from J; junction bases left unmatched: 5. CDR1 LGHNA and CDR2 YNFKEQ come from the germline V gene. CDR3 size: 15 residues. The CDR3 region has the DNA TGTGCCAGCAGCCCGACAGGGACCTACCAAGAGACCCAGTACTTC. Residues: CASSPTGTYQETQYF.

The V call is TRBV5-4, the J call TRBJ2-2; TRBD2 matches 11 bases. There are 16 residues in the CDR3. Trimming took 1 base from V and 4 from J; bases not matched to a gene: 3. The germline gives CDR1 SGHNT, CDR2 YYREEE (reference sequence). The CDR3 region has the DNA TGTGCCAGCAGCTTGCAACTAGCGGGAGCCACCGGGGAGCTGTTTTTT. Its translation is CASSLQLAGATGELFF.

The chain joins TRBV7-2 to TRBJ2-3, with 7 bases fitting TRBD2. CDR1 is SGHTA and CDR2 is FQGNSA in the germline V gene. The CDR3 has 14 residues. V gave up 3 bases and J gave up 2 bases; unmatched junction bases: 2. CDR3 DNA sequence: TGTGCCAGCAGCTTCACTAGCGACACAGATACGCAGTATTTT. Translation: CASSFTSDTDTQYF.

This clonotype was observed a handful of times. CDR3 DNA sequence: TGTGCCAGCAGCAGGGGACAGGGGGCTGGAGAGACCCAGTACTTC. This sequence encodes CASSRGQGAGETQYF. The J gene is TRBJ2-5, the V gene TRBV7-7, with TRBD1 identical over 12 bases. Germline CDR1 reads SSHAT; CDR2 reads FNYEAQ (reference sequence). The length of the CDR3 is 15 residues. The junction had 5 bases not matched to a gene; V was cut back by 5 bases and J by 4 bases.

By sample fraction, this clonotype is medium-sized. The V and J genes are TRBV28 and TRBJ2-5; D possibly corresponds to TRBD1 (6 bases). The CDR3 has 16 residues. Germline V CDR1 and CDR2: MDHEN, SYDVKM. The V end was cut by 5 bases, the J end by 5 bases, with 21 bases between. This chain's CDR3 is CASSNRTYRVSETQYF. DNA of the CDR3: TGTGCCAGCAGTAACCGGACCTACAGGGTATCGGAGACCCAGTACTTC.

This clonotype was counted only a few times. V and J are TRBV28 and TRBJ2-7; TRBD1 might be the D (6 bases). Germline assignment: CDR1 MDHEN and CDR2 SYDVKM. Trimming took 6 bases from V and 5 from J, leaving 17 bases between them. The CDR3 totals 14 residues. This chain's CDR3 is CASSLAGTRHEQYF. In DNA form, the CDR3 reads TGTGCCAGCAGCCTAGCCGGGACAAGGCACGAGCAGTACTTC. The full variable domain, its missing parts supplied by reference TRBV28 and TRBJ2-7, is DVKVTQSSRYLVKRTGEKVFLECVQDMDHENMFWYRQDPGLGLRLIYFSYDVKMKEKGDIPEGYSVSREKKERFSLILESASTNQTSMYLCASSLAGTRHEQYFGPGTRLTVT.

This sequence joins TRBV20-1 and TRBJ1-5, with TRBD1 matching 7 bases. The V and J ends lost 0 bases and 6 bases, in that order; junction bases with no gene match: 8. Germline V gives CDR1 DFQATT, CDR2 SNEGSKA (reference sequence). The CDR3 has 15 residues. The CDR3, as DNA: TGCAGTGCTAGAGACGTAACAGGGGAAAGTCAGCCCCAGCATTTT. Protein product: CSARDVTGESQPQHF.

In this sample, this clonotype turned up a few times. V is TRBV12-3 or TRBV12-4 and J is TRBJ2-5; D unresolved. Trimming took off 2 bases at V and 2 bases at J, with 9 bases between the two ends. The CDR3 has 14 residues. In DNA form, the CDR3 reads TGTGCCAGCAGTTTACCCTACTCTCAAGAGACCCAGTACTTC. As protein: CASSLPYSQETQYF.

In nucleotides, the CDR3 is TGTGCCAGCAGTTTTGGTCTGGGCTCCTACGAGCAGTACTTC. Translating gives CASSFGLGSYEQYF. J is TRBJ2-7 and V is TRBV12-3 or TRBV12-4; D is unresolved. The CDR3 is 14 residues long. V was pared by 3 bases and J by 0 bases, with 9 bases between.

This clonotype appeared a single time. This chain joins TRBV6-1 and TRBJ2-5, with TRBD1 as a possible D gene (5 bases). Germline CDR1 and CDR2: MNHNS and SASEGT. The CDR3 runs 14 residues. The V gene lost 5 bases and the J gene lost 0 bases, with 10 bases spanning the gap. The CDR3 DNA is TGTGCCAGCAGTTGGACACTCAACCAAGAGACCCAGTACTTC. This translates into CASSWTLNQETQYF.

The V gene is TRBV7-6, the J gene TRBJ2-5; the D gene is possibly TRBD2 (6 bases). The germline gives CDR1 SGHVS, CDR2 FNYEAQ. This CDR3 has 16 amino acids. V dropped 7 bases and J dropped 4 bases, with 22 bases sitting between them. The CDR3 bases are TGTGCCAGCACTACTACCGGGGGAGCCGGGGGAGAGACCCAGTACTTC. Translated, it gives CASTTTGGAGGETQYF.

In this sample, this clonotype turned up a few times. This chain links TRBV11-2 with TRBJ1-1; D is ambiguous. Trimming cost V 5 bases and J 4 bases, with 8 bases left between them. CDR1 is SGHAT, CDR2 FQNNGV, per germline. The CDR3 consists of 12 residues. The CDR3 loop reads CASSGEGTEAFF. The DNA for the CDR3 is TGTGCCAGCAGCGGGGAGGGCACTGAAGCTTTCTTT.

The V gene is TRBV6-2 or TRBV6-3, the J gene TRBJ1-5; D is uncertain. Germline V CDR1 and CDR2: MNHEY, SVGEGT. V was shortened by 2 bases and J by 1 base, with 15 bases between the two germline ends. CDR3 length: 17 amino acids. The CDR3 region has the DNA TGTGCCAGCAGTTACCCCCACCTCGGAAGAAGCAATCAGCCCCAGCATTTT. Translated: CASSYPHLGRSNQPQHF.

The chain couples TRBV28 to TRBJ2-5; 9 bases agree with TRBD2. This CDR3 contains 16 residues. Germline-derived CDR1 and CDR2 are MDHEN and SYDVKM. The J segment lost 3 bases and the V segment lost 3 bases, leaving 8 bases of the junction unmatched. The CDR3 DNA sequence: TGTGCCAGCAGTTTCGTGTTAGCGGGGGAAAAAGAGACCCAGTACTTC. Encoded protein: CASSFVLAGEKETQYF.

The chain employs TRBV7-9 and TRBJ2-7, with D perhaps TRBD2 (5 bases). The CDR3 consists of 11 residues. Trimming removed 4 bases at V and 7 bases at J, with 8 bases between. The V gene's germline CDR1 is SEHNR and CDR2 FQNEAQ (reference sequence). The CDR3 DNA is TGTGCCAGCAGCTCCAAGCGGGAGCAGTACTTC. Residues: CASSSKREQYF. Together with reference TRBV7-9 and TRBJ2-7, the CDR3 gives the full variable domain: DTGVSQNPRHKITKRGQNVTFRCDPISEHNRLYWYRQTLGQGPEFLTYFQNEAQLEKSRLLSDRFSAERPKGSFSTLEIQRTEQGDSAMYLCASSSKREQYFGPGTRLTVT.

V and J are TRBV5-4 and TRBJ2-3, with TRBD2 matching 9 bases. Looked up from germline, CDR1 is SGHNT and CDR2 is YYREEE (reference sequence). The CDR3 runs 15 residues. V lost 1 base, J lost 1 base, and 1 base stayed unmatched. The CDR3 bases are TGTGCCAGCAGCTTGTGGACTAGCGGCACAGATACGCAGTATTTT. Amino acids: CASSLWTSGTDTQYF.

The gene calls are TRBV7-2 and TRBJ1-4, with 7 bases aligning to TRBD1. The CDR3 spans 15 residues. The V segment lost 2 bases and the J segment 2 bases; nucleotides outside the gene matches: 2. CDR1 and CDR2 from the germline V gene are SGHTA and FQGNSA. The CDR3 loop reads CASSLSRGTNEKLFF. In nucleotides, the CDR3 is TGTGCCAGCAGCTTATCCAGGGGGACTAATGAAAAACTGTTTTTT.

This chain connects TRBV12-3 or TRBV12-4 to TRBJ1-2; D is unresolved. V was cut by 10 bases and J by 4 bases, with 13 bases left in between. The CDR3 is 12 amino acids. In nucleotides, the CDR3 is TGTGCCACCCAGAGAACGGGCTATGGCTACACCTTC. Residues: CATQRTGYGYTF.

The chain carries TRBV12-3 or TRBV12-4 and TRBJ1-1; maybe TRBD1 (6 bases). The CDR3 contains 15 residues. V was trimmed by 1 base and J by 4 bases, leaving 13 bases between them. DNA for the CDR3: TGTGCCAGCAGTTTAGATTCGGGGGGGCCCACTGAAGCTTTCTTT. Translating it yields CASSLDSGGPTEAFF.

A few counts support this clonotype. This chain uses TRBV12-3 or TRBV12-4 with TRBJ1-5, with unresolved D. The CDR3 runs to 14 residues. Trimming took 4 bases from V and 7 from J, leaving 14 bases between them. The CDR3 here is CASSSSNIRQPQHF. DNA of the CDR3: TGTGCCAGCAGTTCATCGAATATTCGCCAGCCCCAGCATTTT.

The V gene is TRBV25-1, the J gene TRBJ2-7, with unresolved D. CDR1 is MGHDK and CDR2 is SYGVNS in the germline V gene. With 3 bases removed from V and 3 bases from J, the gap between germline ends came to 0 bases. This CDR3 region has 10 residues. CDR3 DNA sequence: TGTGCCAGCAGTGACTACGAGCAGTACTTC. It is translated as CASSDYEQYF.

The CDR3 sequence is CATSRQGSGANVLTF. In nucleotides, the CDR3 is TGTGCCACCAGCCGACAGGGATCTGGGGCCAACGTCCTGACTTTC. V is TRBV15 and J is TRBJ2-6; 7 bases line up with TRBD1. Germline V CDR1 and CDR2: LNHNV, YYDKDF (reference sequence). With V trimmed by 5 bases and J by 1 base, 2 bases remained unmatched. There are 15 residues in the CDR3. The whole variable domain, remainder taken from reference TRBV15 and TRBJ2-6, is DAMVIQNPRYQVTQFGKPVTLSCSQTLNHNVMYWYQQKSSQAPKLLFHYYDKDFNNEADTPDNFQSRRPNTSFCFLDIRSPGLGDTAMYLCATSRQGSGANVLTFGAGSRLTVL.

The V gene is TRBV27, the J gene TRBJ2-7, with D unresolved. The CDR3 is 12 amino acids. V lost 11 bases and J 1 base, leaving 12 bases between the germline ends. Germline-derived CDR1 and CDR2 are MNHEY and SMNVEV (reference sequence). The CDR3 coding sequence is TGTGCCGCCGTCACAGCTTCCTACGAGCAGTACTTC. Protein product: CAAVTASYEQYF.

The V call is TRBV29-1, the J call TRBJ2-7; D perhaps matches TRBD1 (6 bases). Deletions cut 7 bases from V and 0 bases from J, with 16 bases between. Germline CDR1 SQVTM, CDR2 ANQGSEA. The CDR3 totals 14 residues. CDR3 residues: CSAVRQDPSYEQYF. As DNA, the CDR3 is TGCAGCGCCGTACGACAGGACCCCTCCTACGAGCAGTACTTC.

The chain links TRBV7-6 to TRBJ2-4; the D gene is possibly TRBD1 (6 bases). Trimming took off 6 bases at V and 4 bases at J, with 16 bases between the two ends. Germline values: CDR1 SGHVS, CDR2 FNYEAQ. The CDR3 length is 15 residues. This CDR3 reads CASRPLQGGKNIQYF. CDR3 nucleotides: TGTGCCAGCAGACCGTTACAGGGTGGGAAAAACATTCAGTACTTC.